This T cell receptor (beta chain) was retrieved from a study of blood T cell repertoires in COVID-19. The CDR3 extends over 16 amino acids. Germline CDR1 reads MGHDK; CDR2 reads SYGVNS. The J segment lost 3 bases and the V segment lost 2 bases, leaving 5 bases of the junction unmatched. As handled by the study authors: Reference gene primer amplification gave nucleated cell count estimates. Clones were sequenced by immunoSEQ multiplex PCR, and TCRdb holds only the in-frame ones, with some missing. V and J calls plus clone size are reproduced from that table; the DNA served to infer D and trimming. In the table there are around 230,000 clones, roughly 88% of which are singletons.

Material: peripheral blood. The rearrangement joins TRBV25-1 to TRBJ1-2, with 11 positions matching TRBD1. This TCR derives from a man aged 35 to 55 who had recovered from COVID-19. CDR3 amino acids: CASSEPGQGEDYGYTF. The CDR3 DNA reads TGTGCCAGCAGTGAACCGGGACAGGGGGAGGACTATGGCTACACCTTC.